These 29 T cell receptor beta chains were all obtained from the same sample, sequenced in a study of CD8+CD57+ T cells in acquired aplastic anemia. TCR beta VDJ and CDR3 profiles were obtained from a genomic DNA template. TCRdb fed the reads into MiXCR, producing one record per CDR3 protein. The sample lists roughly 190,000 distinct CDR3 sequences; around 59% were seen once. The sequenced sample was sorted CD4+, CD8+, or CD8+CD57+ T cells (not recorded which) from PBMCs. Source of these receptors: a human donor in good health, serving as a control.

This clonotype was counted between two and nine times. V and J are TRBV2 and TRBJ2-5; 7 bases map to TRBD2. Trimming removed 6 bases from V and 0 bases from J; junction bases left unmatched: 7. This CDR3 contains 15 residues. Germline CDR1 is SNHLY and CDR2 is FYNNEI. CDR3 nucleotides: TGTGCCAGCAGATACACTCTAGCGGACCAAGAGACCCAGTACTTC. Its translation is CASRYTLADQETQYF.

The chain uses TRBV7-6 and TRBJ2-7; D not certain. The V end lost 1 base, the J end lost 6 bases, and 7 bases lay between the germline ends. CDR3 length: 12 amino acids. Germline CDR1 reads SGHVS; CDR2 reads FNYEAQ. This CDR3 reads CASSLGSAEQYF. Here the CDR3 DNA reads TGTGCCAGCAGCTTAGGTTCCGCCGAGCAGTACTTC.

This clonotype appeared many times. The V gene is TRBV20-1, the J gene TRBJ1-2; 7 nucleotides agree with TRBD1. CDR3 length: 13 amino acids. Germline-derived CDR1 and CDR2 are DFQATT and SNEGSKA (reference sequence). Losses at the gene ends were 1 base for V and 1 base for J; bases not matched to a gene: 0. The CDR3: CSARGDSNYGYTF. As DNA, the CDR3 is TGCAGTGCTAGAGGGGACAGTAACTATGGCTACACCTTC.

In the case of this clonotype: Given a much more abundant clone one base away, this may be a read error. This sequence joins TRBV4-2 and TRBJ2-1; 11 bases line up with TRBD2. The CDR3 totals 17 residues. Germline CDR1 LGHNA, CDR2 YNFKEQ. The CDR3 region has the DNA TGTGCCAGCAGCCAAGATGGGGCTAGCGGGGGGCGCAATGAGCAGTCCTTC. Its translation is CASSQDGASGGRNEQSF.

On this clonotype itself: This may be a read error, as it is one base from a much larger clone. J is TRBJ2-7 and V is TRBV7-2, with 7 bases lining up with TRBD1. Germline CDR1 is SGHTA and CDR2 is FQGNSA. Trimming cost V 4 bases and J 7 bases; bases outside gene matches: 4. CDR3 length: 12 residues. The CDR3 spells CASSSTGNEQYF. The CDR3 DNA reads TGTGCCAGCAGCTCGACAGGGAATGAGCAGTACTTC. The variable domain in full, completed from reference TRBV7-2 and TRBJ2-7, reads GAGVSQSPSNKVTEKGKDVELRCDPISGHTALYWYRQSLGQGLEFLIYFQGNSAPDKSGLPSDRFSAERTGGSVSTLTIQRTQQEDSAVYLCASSSTGNEQYFGPGTRLTVT.

The chain has TRBV20-1 and TRBJ2-5; 9 bases line up with TRBD1. The CDR3 sequence is 13 residues long. The germline V gene has CDR1 DFQATT and CDR2 SNEGSKA (reference sequence). V trimming: 5 bases; J trimming: 4 bases; junction bases outside the gene matches: 5. CDR3: CSAPTGGRETQYF. CDR3 sequence (DNA): TGCAGTGCTCCTACAGGGGGCCGAGAGACCCAGTACTTC.

This clonotype was recorded only once. The genes are TRBV19 and TRBJ1-2; maybe TRBD1 (6 bases). Trimming removed 7 bases at V and 2 bases at J, with 14 bases between. Germline CDR1 LNHDA, CDR2 SQIVND (reference sequence). The CDR3 is made up of 14 amino acids. The CDR3 region has the DNA TGTGCCAGTACCAGGGGATGGGGCAACTATGGCTACACCTTC. As protein: CASTRGWGNYGYTF. The full variable domain, rest sourced from reference TRBV19 and TRBJ1-2, is DGGITQSPKYLFRKEGQNVTLSCEQNLNHDAMYWYRQDPGQGLRLIYYSQIVNDFQKGDIAEGYSVSREKKESFPLTVTSAQKNPTAFYLCASTRGWGNYGYTFGSGTRLTVV.

V usage is TRBV20-1 and J usage is TRBJ2-7, with 8 bases identical to TRBD1. This CDR3 is built from 11 residues. V lost 4 bases and J lost 10; bases outside the gene matches: 6. Germline values: CDR1 DFQATT, CDR2 SNEGSKA (reference sequence). In DNA, the CDR3 is TGCAGTGCTACTAGGACAGGGCATCAGTACTTC. Protein: CSATRTGHQYF.

The V gene is TRBV20-1, the J gene TRBJ2-1; TRBD1 might be the D (5 bases). CDR3 length: 15 amino acids. Trimming shortened V by 6 bases and J by 6 bases, and 21 bases separated the two germline ends. Germline values: CDR1 DFQATT, CDR2 SNEGSKA (reference sequence). CDR3 protein: CSAPIQGARINEQFF. DNA of the CDR3: TGCAGTGCCCCTATTCAGGGTGCCCGCATCAATGAGCAGTTCTTC.

To note about this clonotype: The junction shows a germline mismatch at one end, possibly a read error. The chain carries TRBV29-1 and TRBJ1-1; 7 bases align to TRBD1. CDR3 length equals 12 residues. CDR1 and CDR2 (germline): SQVTM, ANQGSEA. The CDR3: CSVDQGVTGAFF. DNA of the CDR3: TGCAGCGTTGACCAGGGGGTCACTGGAGCTTTCTTT. Full variable domain (remainder filled in from reference TRBV29-1 and TRBJ1-1): SAVISQKPSRDICQRGTSLTIQCQVDSQVTMMFWYRQQPGQSLTLIATANQGSEATYESGFVIDKFPISRPNLTFSTLTVSNMSPEDSSIYLCSVDQGVTGAFFGQGTRLTVV.

The chain has TRBV2 and TRBJ1-2; D may be TRBD1 (6 bases). The CDR3 runs to 13 residues. Germline lookup yields CDR1 SNHLY and CDR2 FYNNEI. Trimming stripped 8 bases from V and 1 base from J, with 11 bases between. Here the CDR3 DNA reads TGTGCCAGCGTTGGGGGCAGTAACTATGGCTACACCTTC. Translation gives CASVGGSNYGYTF.

In its sample, this clonotype was seen many times. The gene calls are TRBV5-1 and TRBJ1-1, with a weak D call TRBD1 (5 bases). Trimming took off 0 bases at V and 8 bases at J, with 11 bases between the two ends. CDR1 is SGHRS, CDR2 YFSETQ, per germline. The CDR3 runs to 13 residues. The CDR3 DNA is TGCGCCAGCAGCTTGGGCATGGCAGGGGAAGCTTTCTTT. It specifies CASSLGMAGEAFF.

This clonotype has a count of ten or more. The gene calls are TRBV4-1 and TRBJ1-6; TRBD1 is a possible D gene (5 bases). CDR3 length: 15 residues. With 3 bases removed from V and 9 bases from J, the gap between germline ends came to 15 bases. Germline V gives CDR1 MGHRA, CDR2 YSYEKL. The CDR3 is CASSHGTGMGSPLHF. CDR3 DNA: TGCGCCAGCAGCCACGGGACGGGCATGGGTTCACCCCTCCACTTT.

In regard to this clonotype: One end of the junction is discordant with germline, which a read error may explain. This chain connects TRBV5-1 to TRBJ1-4, with D tentatively TRBD1 (5 bases). Germline V gives CDR1 SGHRS, CDR2 YFSETQ. The CDR3 is made up of 14 amino acids. The CDR3 DNA follows: TGCGCCAGCAGCTTACAGGAAAGCAATGAAAGACTGTTTTTT. It specifies CASSLQESNERLFF.

In regard to this clonotype: One junction end does not reproduce the germline sequence, and a read error may be involved. V and J are TRBV10-3 and TRBJ2-7; TRBD1 matches 10 bases. This CDR3 spans 14 amino acids. CDR1 is ENHRY and CDR2 is SYGVKD in the germline V gene. The CDR3 loop is CAVSGGTGENEQYF. The CDR3 DNA is TGTGCCGTCAGTGGTGGGACAGGGGAAAACGAGCAGTACTTC.

The J gene is TRBJ2-6, the V gene TRBV7-3; weak D call: TRBD1 (6 bases). The CDR3 extends over 15 amino acids. CDR1 SGHTA and CDR2 FQGTGA come from the germline V gene. The germline V and J ends were trimmed by 3 bases and 4 bases, with 10 bases remaining between them. Here the CDR3 reads CASSLTGTGANVLTF. Here the CDR3 DNA reads TGTGCCAGCAGCTTGACCGGGACAGGGGCCAACGTCCTGACTTTC.

J is TRBJ2-7 and V is TRBV25-1; TRBD2 matches at 8 bases. The CDR3 spans 15 residues. V dropped 6 bases and J dropped 0; count of bases not matched to a gene: 7. Germline loops: CDR1 MGHDK, CDR2 SYGVNS. In DNA form, the CDR3 reads TGTGCCAGCAGCCGGGGGGGGCTAGGCTCCTACGAGCAGTACTTC. Translating it yields CASSRGGLGSYEQYF.

This sequence joins TRBV5-1 and TRBJ2-3; 10 positions agree with TRBD2. Germline lookup yields CDR1 SGHRS and CDR2 YFSETQ. This CDR3 comprises 15 residues. V lost 1 base to trimming and J lost 7 bases; unmatched junction nucleotides: 6. CDR3 DNA: TGCGCCAGCAGCTTGTTCAGCGGGGGGGCGAATACGCAGTATTTT. Protein sequence: CASSLFSGGANTQYF. Together with reference TRBV5-1 and TRBJ2-3, the CDR3 gives the full variable domain: KAGVTQTPRYLIKTRGQQVTLSCSPISGHRSVSWYQQTPGQGLQFLFEYFSETQRNKGNFPGRFSGRQFSNSRSEMNVSTLELGDSALYLCASSLFSGGANTQYFGPGTRLTVL.

This clonotype was recorded many times. This sequence joins TRBV20-1 and TRBJ2-7; D not certain. CDR3 length: 12 residues. The germline gives CDR1 DFQATT, CDR2 SNEGSKA (reference sequence). V gave up 1 base and J gave up 5 bases, with 9 bases separating them. The CDR3 is CSARVPGHEQYF. CDR3 nucleotides: TGCAGTGCTAGAGTTCCTGGACACGAGCAGTACTTC.

This sequence joins TRBV29-1 and TRBJ2-7; 10 positions agree with TRBD1. The CDR3 sequence is 15 residues long. V trimming: 3 bases; J trimming: 0 bases; junction bases outside the gene matches: 5. From germline, CDR1 is SQVTM and CDR2 ANQGSEA. CDR3 region: CSVDAGTGVSYEQYF. The DNA for the CDR3 is TGCAGCGTTGACGCCGGGACAGGGGTCTCCTACGAGCAGTACTTC.

The chain employs TRBV6-5 and TRBJ1-5; D not certain. V was trimmed by 5 bases and J by 4 bases, leaving 12 bases between them. Germline V gives CDR1 MNHEY, CDR2 SVGAGI. The CDR3 has 14 residues. CDR3 DNA: TGTGCCAGCAGTGTAGCGGAACCTAATCAGCCCCAGCATTTT. Residues: CASSVAEPNQPQHF.

The table lists this clonotype with many counts. The genes are TRBV7-2 and TRBJ1-1; D is unclear. This CDR3 contains 13 residues. Looked up from germline, CDR1 is SGHTA and CDR2 is FQGNSA. V lost 5 bases to trimming and J lost 1 base, with 8 bases between them. The CDR3 is CASSAGSNTEAFF. CDR3 coding DNA: TGTGCCAGCAGCGCCGGATCGAACACTGAAGCTTTCTTT.

The V gene is TRBV10-3, the J gene TRBJ2-7; a possible D gene is TRBD2 (6 bases). Germline CDR1 ENHRY, CDR2 SYGVKD. CDR3 length equals 10 residues. The germline V and J ends were trimmed by 8 bases and 7 bases, with 9 bases remaining between them. The DNA of the CDR3 is TGTGCCATCGGGGCGGGGGAGCAGTACTTC. This translates into CAIGAGEQYF.

This clonotype has at least ten counts. V usage is TRBV7-2 and J usage is TRBJ2-7, with D perhaps TRBD1 (6 bases). In germline, CDR1 is SGHTA, CDR2 FQGNSA. The CDR3 is 13 residues long. V was cut by 5 bases and J by 2 bases, with 10 bases left in between. CDR3 amino acids: CASSMDRPYEQYF. DNA for the CDR3: TGTGCCAGCAGCATGGACAGACCCTACGAGCAGTACTTC.

This chain links TRBV5-1 with TRBJ1-1; D is possibly TRBD1 (5 bases). The germline V and J ends were trimmed by 0 bases and 0 bases, with 12 bases remaining between them. Germline V lookup: CDR1 SGHRS, CDR2 YFSETQ. This CDR3 is 16 amino acids long. The DNA of the CDR3 is TGCGCCAGCAGCTTGGCCGGGGGGAACATGAACACTGAAGCTTTCTTT. Amino acid sequence: CASSLAGGNMNTEAFF.

The rearrangement uses TRBV4-2 and TRBJ1-2; no clear D. V was cut by 4 bases and J by 2 bases, with 5 bases left in between. Looked up from germline, CDR1 is LGHNA and CDR2 is YNFKEQ. CDR3 length: 12 residues. CDR3 coding DNA: TGTGCCAGCAGCCGTGAGAACTATGGCTACACCTTC. It codes for CASSRENYGYTF.

The sample holds many counts of this clonotype. V and J are TRBV6-2 or TRBV6-3 and TRBJ1-5, with 7 bases that match TRBD1. The CDR3 loop spans 15 amino acids. Germline V gene lookup returns CDR1 MNHEY and CDR2 SVGEGT. The V and J ends lost 7 bases and 3 bases, in that order; junction bases with no gene match: 9. CDR3 residues: CASNPTGTNNQPQHF. The CDR3, as DNA: TGTGCCAGCAATCCGACAGGGACCAACAATCAGCCCCAGCATTTT.

Here the CDR3 reads CASSQGGNPNQPQHF. CDR3 nucleotides: TGTGCCAGCAGCCAAGGGGGAAACCCGAATCAGCCCCAGCATTTT. The rearrangement links TRBV19 to TRBJ1-5; possibly TRBD1 for D (6 bases). The CDR3 consists of 15 residues. CDR1 is LNHDA, CDR2 SQIVND, per germline (reference sequence). Trimming took 9 bases from V and 4 from J, leaving 19 bases between them.

With regard to this clonotype: One end of the junction fails to match germline, which may point to a read error. The chain joins TRBV5-4 to TRBJ1-3; D gene unclear. This CDR3 is built from 15 residues. CDR1 and CDR2 from the germline V gene are SGHNT and YYREEE (reference sequence). CDR3 sequence reads: CASSLETGVENTIYF. CDR3 sequence (DNA): TGTGCCAGCAGCTTGGAAACCGGGGTGGAAAACACCATATACTTT.